The TCR beta chain described here comes from a study of human thymus T cells. General study results and limits: Related studies found that unrelated individuals share highly overlapping thymic repertoires.

Libraries were prepared by immunoSEQ multiplex PCR; TCRdb keeps only in-frame clonotypes and omits some of them. This table has 100,000 to 150,000 clones, about 95% appearing once. The source of the thymus tissue was resections taken during corrective heart surgery. Donation was from healthy Finnish infants who were having corrective surgery that addressed congenital heart defects. Points on this clone: Its antigen is undetermined.

The germline V and J ends were trimmed by 4 bases and 4 bases, with 22 bases remaining between them. In germline, CDR1 is LGHNA, CDR2 YNFKEQ. The CDR3 length is 17 residues. The specimen was thymus tissue. This rearrangement joins TRBV4-2 to TRBJ1-1; maybe TRBD1 (6 bases). This clonotype originated in a boy younger than two with a congenital heart defect but otherwise immunologically healthy. This CDR3 is CASSPEDSLFIGTEAFF. The CDR3 DNA sequence: TGTGCCAGCAGCCCCGAGGACAGCCTTTTTATAGGCACTGAAGCTTTCTTT.